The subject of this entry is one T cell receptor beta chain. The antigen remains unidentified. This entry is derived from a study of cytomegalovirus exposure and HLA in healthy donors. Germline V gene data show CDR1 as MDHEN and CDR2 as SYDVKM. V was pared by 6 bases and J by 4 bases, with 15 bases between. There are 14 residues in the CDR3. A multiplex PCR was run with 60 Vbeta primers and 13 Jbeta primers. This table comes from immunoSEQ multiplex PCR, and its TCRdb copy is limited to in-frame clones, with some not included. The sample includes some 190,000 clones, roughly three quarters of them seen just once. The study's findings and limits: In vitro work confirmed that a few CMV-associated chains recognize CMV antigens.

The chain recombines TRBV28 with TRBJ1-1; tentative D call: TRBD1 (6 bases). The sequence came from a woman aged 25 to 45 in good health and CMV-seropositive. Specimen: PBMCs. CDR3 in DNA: TGTGCCAGCAGCTGGGGGGGGCCGGGCACTGAAGCTTTCTTT. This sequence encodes CASSWGGPGTEAFF.